These 20 T cell receptor beta chains came from one sample sequenced in a study of immune heterogeneity within non-small cell lung tumors (dated by TCRdb to the late 2010s). The listed sequencing device is HiSeq X Ten. The TCR beta CDR3 region was amplified with a multiplex PCR system whose first round ran for roughly 11 cycles using 32 V-gene forward primers and 13 J-gene reverse primers. The raw public reads went through TCRdb reprocessing: fastp at Q25, MiXCR clone calling, in-frame beta chains kept. CDR3 protein duplicates are merged, each entry listing the most common genes and DNA. The sample data list about 23,000 distinct CDR3 sequences, and roughly 30% of these were observed just once. 3.5% to 4.5% of the sample rests with the top ten. Genomic DNA extracted from bulk tumor tissue served as TCR template, with around 590 ng gDNA amplified per sample. During surgery, multiple biopsies were taken from each primary tumor, with sampling sites spaced as far apart as possible within the tumor mass. The study cohort was described as untreated and was composed of newly diagnosed NSCLC cases undergoing curative surgery.

The sequenced sample consisted of lung tumor tissue. These TCRs come from a man aged 35 to 55 with non-small cell lung cancer.

Worth noting for this clonotype: It may be a read error: a sequence one base away is much more abundant. The CDR3 carries no conserved terminal phenylalanine or tryptophan, so it likely arises from a read error. J is TRBJ2-1 and V is TRBV12-3 or TRBV12-4, with D tentatively TRBD2 (6 bases). CDR3 length equals 12 residues. Trimming removed 3 bases from V and 9 bases from J, with 9 bases in between. Here the CDR3 reads CASSLRGGEQFS. DNA for the CDR3: TGTGCCAGCAGTTTGAGGGGAGGTGAGCAGTTCTCC.

About this clonotype: This may be a read error: a much more frequent sequence differs by one nucleotide. V is TRBV9 and J is TRBJ1-5; a weak D match, TRBD1 (5 bases). Germline V gene data show CDR1 as SGDLS and CDR2 as YYNGEE. CDR3 length: 15 residues. The CDR3 sequence: CANSPGGSSNQPQHF. CDR3 in DNA: TGTGCCAACAGCCCTGGGGGGAGTAGCAATCAGCCCCAGCATTTT.

Turning to this clonotype: The conserved phenylalanine or tryptophan is not found at the CDR3 terminus, so this likely reflects a read error. The chain couples TRBV10-3 to TRBJ2-5; possibly TRBD1 or TRBD2 for D (5 bases each). CDR3 length equals 14 residues. In germline, CDR1 is ENHRY, CDR2 SYGVKD. V was cut by 11 bases and J by 2 bases, with 18 bases left in between. DNA for the CDR3: TGTGCCGCGAGACGCGGTGAGGGGCAAGAGACCCAGTACCTC. As protein: CAARRGEGQETQYL.

The sample holds one count of this clonotype. This may be a read error, as it is one base from a much larger clone. This chain connects TRBV28 to TRBJ2-7; D is possibly TRBD1 (6 bases). Germline assignment: CDR1 MDHEN and CDR2 SYDVKM. The CDR3 totals 13 residues. CDR3 in DNA: TGTGCCAGCAGTTTCCCCCATCGACAGGAGCGGTACTTC. Encoded protein: CASSFPHRQERYF.

The CDR3 DNA reads as TGTGCTAGTGTCCAGGGGGGCACAGATACGCAGTATTTT. Protein: CASVQGGTDTQYF. V gene TRBV12-5 combines with J gene TRBJ2-3; 7 nucleotides line up with TRBD1. CDR1 is LGHNT and CDR2 is FRNRAP in the germline V gene. Losses at the gene ends were 7 bases for V and 1 base for J; bases not matched to a gene: 2. This CDR3 region has 13 residues.

This clonotype has at least ten counts. This chain links TRBV10-2 with TRBJ2-7; D perhaps matches TRBD1 (6 bases). V lost 0 bases and J 2 bases, leaving 14 bases between the germline ends. This CDR3 is 16 amino acids long. Looked up from germline, CDR1 is WSHSY and CDR2 is SAAADI. The CDR3 region is CASSESSRKGAYEQYF. The CDR3 DNA reads as TGCGCCAGCAGTGAGTCATCGAGGAAGGGGGCCTACGAGCAGTACTTC.

V usage is TRBV7-9 and J usage is TRBJ1-1; D unresolved. The ends were cut back, 3 bases at V and 1 base at J, with 12 bases in the middle. In germline, CDR1 is SEHNR, CDR2 FQNEAQ (reference sequence). The CDR3 consists of 15 residues. In nucleotides, the CDR3 is TGTGCCAGCAGCTTCCCGGACGCCGCGAACACTGAAGCTTTCTTT. It yields the protein CASSFPDAANTEAFF.

The chain recombines TRBV14 with TRBJ2-7; D is undetermined. Trimming removed 2 bases from V and 9 bases from J, with 23 bases in between. The CDR3 is 16 residues long. CDR1 and CDR2 (germline): SGHDN, FVKESK. The CDR3 loop reads CASSQPLDLGPSPQYF. The CDR3 coding sequence is TGTGCCAGCAGCCAACCCCTGGACCTCGGGCCATCCCCGCAGTACTTC. Based on the CDR3 plus reference TRBV14 and TRBJ2-7, the full variable domain is EAGVTQFPSHSVIEKGQTVTLRCDPISGHDNLYWYRRVMGKEIKFLLHFVKESKQDESGMPNNRFLAERTGGTYSTLKVQPAELEDSGVYFCASSQPLDLGPSPQYFGPGTRLTVT.

This clonotype was seen more than once but under ten times. The rearrangement uses TRBV20-1 and TRBJ2-5, with D tentatively TRBD1 (6 bases). The CDR3 loop spans 14 amino acids. Trimming removed 0 bases from V and 5 bases from J, with 13 bases in between. Looked up from germline, CDR1 is DFQATT and CDR2 is SNEGSKA (reference sequence). The CDR3 DNA follows: TGCAGTGCTAGAGATTGGGGGCGGTTGGAGACCCAGTACTTC. This codes for CSARDWGRLETQYF.

This clonotype was seen a few times. This chain connects TRBV7-3 to TRBJ2-1; 8 positions agree with TRBD2. CDR3 length: 14 residues. V dropped 4 bases and J dropped 8; count of bases not matched to a gene: 7. Germline assignment: CDR1 SGHTA and CDR2 FQGTGA. The CDR3 reads CASSSEGLGDEQFF. The CDR3 nucleotides are TGTGCCAGCAGCTCGGAGGGACTAGGCGATGAGCAGTTCTTC.

Worth noting for this clonotype: A read error may explain this, as a much larger clone is one base away. This chain uses TRBV10-3 with TRBJ2-1; maybe TRBD2 (5 bases). This CDR3 comprises 14 residues. Per the germline V gene, CDR1 is ENHRY and CDR2 is SYGVKD. CDR3 coding DNA: TGTGCCATCAGTGACCGGGATCGGGGAAATGGGCAGTTCTTC. It yields the protein CAISDRDRGNGQFF.

Comment on this clonotype: A much larger clone lies one base from this, so it may be a read error. The chain joins TRBV20-1 to TRBJ2-7; perhaps TRBD1 as D (6 bases). Germline CDR1 is DFQATT and CDR2 is SNEGSKA (reference sequence). Trimming took off 7 bases at V and 3 bases at J, with 16 bases between the two ends. The CDR3 covers 13 residues. The CDR3 region is CSVSPGHFYEQYF. For the CDR3, the DNA is TGCAGTGTTAGTCCGGGACACTTCTACGAGCAGTACTTC.

The chain recombines TRBV4-1 with TRBJ1-2; D call uncertain. Germline V gives CDR1 MGHRA, CDR2 YSYEKL. The CDR3 runs 17 residues. V was clipped by 0 bases and J by 7 bases, with 21 bases between them. CDR3 protein: CASSQESFGVGVSGYTF. In DNA, the CDR3 is TGCGCCAGCAGCCAAGAGAGTTTCGGAGTCGGAGTGAGTGGCTACACCTTC.

This clonotype occurred many times. The V and J genes are TRBV28 and TRBJ1-5, with TRBD1 matching over 7 bases. The CDR3 is 21 residues long. CDR1 and CDR2 from the germline V gene are MDHEN and SYDVKM. The V gene end was trimmed by 4 bases and the J gene end by 4 bases; junction bases not matched to a gene: 25. The CDR3 sequence: CASSSILSLPGQAGANQPQHF. The CDR3 DNA follows: TGTGCCAGCAGTTCCATATTATCACTCCCCGGACAGGCAGGGGCAAATCAGCCCCAGCATTTT.

This clonotype counts as medium-sized. This rearrangement joins TRBV12-5 to TRBJ2-1; 8 bases are a match to TRBD1. Losses at the gene ends were 4 bases for V and 5 bases for J; bases not matched to a gene: 13. CDR3 length equals 17 residues. Germline lookup yields CDR1 LGHNT and CDR2 FRNRAP. This CDR3 is CASGSKPPGQDHNEQFF. The CDR3 DNA follows: TGTGCTAGTGGTTCAAAGCCTCCGGGACAGGACCACAATGAGCAGTTCTTC.

This clonotype appeared a few times. The chain links TRBV11-3 to TRBJ1-6, with 9 bases matching TRBD1. The germline V gene has CDR1 SGHNT and CDR2 YENEEA. This CDR3 contains 15 residues. V shed 5 bases and J 6 bases; nucleotides not matched to a gene: 5. The CDR3 sequence: CASSPGTGPNSPLHF. CDR3 sequence (DNA): TGTGCCAGCAGCCCAGGGACAGGGCCTAATTCACCCCTCCACTTT. Full variable domain (outside the CDR3, taken from reference TRBV11-3 and TRBJ1-6): EAGVVQSPRYKIIEKKQPVAFWCNPISGHNTLYWYLQNLGQGPELLIRYENEEAVDDSQLPKDRFSAERLKGVDSTLKIQPAELGDSAVYLCASSPGTGPNSPLHFGNGTRLTVT.

The chain has TRBV12-3 or TRBV12-4 and TRBJ2-1, with D possibly TRBD2 on 7 matching bases. The V end lost 5 bases, the J end lost 2 bases, and 31 bases lay between the germline ends. The CDR3 consists of 21 residues. CDR3 in DNA: TGTGCCAGCAGTCCCTGGGTGGGGGCGGGAGCGGGGACGGGGACCTACAATGAGCAGTTCTTC. Its protein is CASSPWVGAGAGTGTYNEQFF.

Only one count was recorded for this clonotype. This may be a read error, as it is one base from a much larger clone. The CDR3 region has the DNA TGTGCCAGCATCGTAGCGGATAGTCCCTACGAGCAGTACTTC. Protein product: CASIVADSPYEQYF. The J gene is TRBJ2-7, the V gene TRBV9; D may be TRBD2 (6 bases). The germline CDR1 and CDR2 sequences are SGDLS and YYNGEE. The CDR3 is 14 residues long.

This rearrangement joins TRBV5-6 to TRBJ2-4; 10 bases align to TRBD1. Germline V gene data show CDR1 as SGHDT and CDR2 as YYEEEE. The CDR3 covers 14 residues. After removal of 4 bases from V and 9 bases from J, the junction contained 7 bases not matched to a gene. CDR3 region: CASSRRDRGGIQYF. The CDR3 coding sequence is TGTGCCAGCAGCAGGCGGGACAGGGGCGGCATTCAGTACTTC.

Details on this clonotype: This may be a read error, as it is one base from a much larger clone. This chain links TRBV4-2 with TRBJ2-7; D may be TRBD2 (5 bases). Germline V lookup: CDR1 LGHNA, CDR2 YNFKEQ. The CDR3 spans 13 residues. Trimming left V 8 bases short and J 1 base short, with 12 bases between. The chain's CDR3 is CASGPGLSYEQYF. CDR3 DNA: TGTGCCAGCGGCCCCGGACTTTCCTACGAGCAGTACTTC.